What follows are 25 T cell receptor beta chains derived from one specimen sequenced in a study of regulatory T cells in long-lasting Graves disease. Researchers made TCR beta libraries by using iRepertoire HTBI primers and running Arm-PCR on CDR3 regions. TCRdb redid the calling of the multiplex PCR reads with MiXCR, one entry per CDR3 protein. Found here are 300,000 to 350,000 distinct CDR3 sequences, less than 20% of them singletons; the top ten hold less than 35%. Time point indicated: persistent/refractory GD, antithyroid drugs over 5 years with positive TRAb. After RNA was extracted from PBMCs, the TCR library was made from it. The sequencing used peripheral blood mononuclear cells (PBMCs), collected when the disease was refractory, from a patient treated with antithyroid drugs. The receptors come from a female donor with Graves disease.

In this sample, this clonotype turned up many times. The chain links TRBV12-3 or TRBV12-4 to TRBJ1-1; D remains unclear. Trimming left V 7 bases short and J 1 base short, with 10 bases between. This CDR3 comprises 13 residues. This CDR3 is CASTTHGNTEAFF. CDR3 nucleotides: TGTGCCAGCACCACCCATGGGAACACTGAAGCTTTCTTT.

The chain employs TRBV7-2 and TRBJ2-2; 12 nucleotides line up with TRBD2. The germline V gene encodes CDR1 SGHTA and CDR2 FQGNSA. CDR3 length equals 15 residues. The trim removed 5 bases at V and 5 bases at J, leaving 3 bases unmatched. The CDR3 loop reads CASSRTSGGTGELFF. CDR3 nucleotide sequence: TGTGCCAGCAGCCGTACTAGCGGGGGGACCGGGGAGCTGTTTTTT.

This clonotype has just a few counts. The gene calls are TRBV19 and TRBJ2-7; D might be TRBD1 or TRBD2, each matching 5 bases. Germline CDR1 LNHDA, CDR2 SQIVND (reference sequence). There are 15 residues in the CDR3. Trimming stripped 5 bases from V and 3 bases from J, with 17 bases between. The CDR3 DNA reads TGTGCCAGTAGTCCAGGGTCGGGGTTTGTCTACGAGCAGTACTTC. Its translation: CASSPGSGFVYEQYF.

This clonotype has ten or more counts. V gene TRBV3-1 combines with J gene TRBJ2-7, with TRBD1 as a possible D gene (5 bases). The CDR3 contains 14 residues. V lost 6 bases and J lost 2, with 14 bases in between. Germline V gene lookup returns CDR1 LGHDT and CDR2 YNNKEL (reference sequence). The CDR3, as DNA: TGTGCCAGCAGTCTTACGACAGCGACCTACGAGCAGTACTTC. It specifies CASSLTTATYEQYF.

The chain is built from TRBV18 and TRBJ1-1; D remains ambiguous. This CDR3 is built from 14 residues. V was clipped by 0 bases and J by 5 bases, with 10 bases between them. Germline V lookup: CDR1 KGHSH, CDR2 LQKENI. The CDR3, as DNA: TGTGCCAGCTCACCACCGGTAGTGTTAACTGAAGCTTTCTTT. Translation gives CASSPPVVLTEAFF.

The table lists this clonotype with many counts. V gene TRBV11-2 combines with J gene TRBJ2-5, with D unresolved. The V gene lost 5 bases and the J gene lost 5 bases, with 21 bases spanning the gap. Germline loops: CDR1 SGHAT, CDR2 FQNNGV. The CDR3 contains 16 residues. This chain's CDR3 is CASSHFSGPFWETQYF. In DNA form, the CDR3 reads TGTGCCAGCAGCCACTTCTCGGGCCCCTTTTGGGAGACCCAGTACTTC. The full variable domain, its missing parts supplied by reference TRBV11-2 and TRBJ2-5, is EAGVAQSPRYKIIEKRQSVAFWCNPISGHATLYWYQQILGQGPKLLIQFQNNGVVDDSQLPKDRFSAERLKGVDSTLKIQPAKLEDSAVYLCASSHFSGPFWETQYFGPGTRLLVL.

For this clonotype: An end of the junction differs from the germline gene, which may be a read error. The chain joins TRBV30 to TRBJ1-2, with a tentative D call TRBD1 (5 bases). CDR3 length: 11 residues. CDR1 and CDR2 (germline): GTSNPN, SVGIG (reference sequence). The CDR3 protein is CAWSGTWGYAF. The CDR3 coding sequence is TGTGCCTGGAGTGGGACGTGGGGCTACGCCTTC. The full variable domain, in which reference TRBV30 and TRBJ1-2 provide the parts outside the CDR3, is SQTIHQWPATLVQPVGSPLSLECTVEGTSNPNLYWYRQAAGRGLQLLFYSVGIGQISSEVPQNLSASRPQDRQFILSSKKLLLSDSGFYLCAWSGTWGYAFGSGTRLTVV.

This clonotype was seen a single time. The V gene is TRBV7-3, the J gene TRBJ1-1, with 8 nucleotides matching TRBD1. The CDR3 totals 15 residues. The V gene end was trimmed by 4 bases and the J gene end by 1 base; junction bases not matched to a gene: 5. Germline V CDR1 and CDR2: SGHTA, FQGTGA. DNA of the CDR3: TGTGCCAGCAGCTCACAGGGGGACGGGAACACTGAAGCTTTCTTT. It translates to CASSSQGDGNTEAFF.

This sequence joins TRBV7-8 and TRBJ1-1; 10 nucleotides align to TRBD1. In germline, CDR1 is SGHVS, CDR2 FQNEAQ. CDR3 length: 15 residues. Trimming cost V 5 bases and J 8 bases; bases outside gene matches: 11. CDR3 protein: CASSGPGTGDREAFF. DNA of the CDR3: TGTGCCAGCAGCGGACCCGGGACAGGGGATAGGGAAGCTTTCTTT.

This clonotype was counted at least ten times. The chain links TRBV28 to TRBJ2-7; 12 nucleotides match TRBD2. This CDR3 has 19 amino acids. J lost 0 bases, V lost 8 bases, and 17 bases had no gene match. Germline V gene data show CDR1 as MDHEN and CDR2 as SYDVKM. In nucleotides, the CDR3 is TGTGCCAGCCCCCCTAGTCCTAGCGGGAGGGGACTTAGCTCCTACGAGCAGTACTTC. Protein: CASPPSPSGRGLSSYEQYF.

This clonotype was picked up a small number of times. The chain uses TRBV28 and TRBJ2-5; 8 positions agree with TRBD2. V trimming: 6 bases; J trimming: 0 bases; junction bases outside the gene matches: 9. The CDR3 length is 16 residues. Germline V gene sequence: CDR1 MDHEN, CDR2 SYDVKM. As DNA, the CDR3 is TGTGCCAGCAGGGTTGGGACTAGAGAGTACCAAGAGACCCAGTACTTC. This sequence encodes CASRVGTREYQETQYF.

The chain has TRBV5-1 and TRBJ1-1; perhaps TRBD1 as D (5 bases). The CDR3 runs 15 residues. Per the germline V gene, CDR1 is SGHRS and CDR2 is YFSETQ. V was pared by 0 bases and J by 2 bases, with 11 bases between. The CDR3 loop reads CASSLGTSFNTEAFF. The CDR3 DNA reads TGCGCCAGCAGCTTGGGGACATCTTTTAACACTGAAGCTTTCTTT.

With regard to this clonotype: Being one base from a much bigger clone, this may be a read error. V usage is TRBV28 and J usage is TRBJ2-7; D is possibly TRBD1 or TRBD2 (5 bases each). This CDR3 contains 12 residues. Germline-derived CDR1 and CDR2 are MDHEN and SYDVKM. CDR3 bases: TGTGCCGGCAGTCCTGAGGGGTACGAGCAGTACTTC. It specifies CAGSPEGYEQYF.

This clonotype was counted many times. The chain joins TRBV28 to TRBJ1-1; no firm D call. Germline-derived CDR1 and CDR2 are MDHEN and SYDVKM. V lost 10 bases and J 6 bases, leaving 18 bases between the germline ends. This CDR3 is built from 13 residues. The CDR3, as DNA: TGTGCCACCCGGGAGGGCTTAAACCCTGAAGCTTTCTTT. Translating gives CATREGLNPEAFF.

This chain joins TRBV5-1 and TRBJ1-1; 7 nucleotides match TRBD1. The CDR3 is 15 residues long. The junction had 7 bases not matched to a gene; V was cut back by 4 bases and J by 1 base. Germline lookup yields CDR1 SGHRS and CDR2 YFSETQ. CDR3: CASSERNRGNTEAFF. CDR3 DNA sequence: TGCGCCAGCAGCGAAAGAAACAGGGGGAACACTGAAGCTTTCTTT. Looking up the rest from reference TRBV5-1 and TRBJ1-1 gives the full variable domain: KAGVTQTPRYLIKTRGQQVTLSCSPISGHRSVSWYQQTPGQGLQFLFEYFSETQRNKGNFPGRFSGRQFSNSRSEMNVSTLELGDSALYLCASSERNRGNTEAFFGQGTRLTVV.

J is TRBJ2-5 and V is TRBV5-1; weak D call: TRBD1 (6 bases). The CDR3 runs 15 residues. Germline CDR1 SGHRS, CDR2 YFSETQ. Trimming removed 0 bases at V and 1 base at J, with 10 bases between. CDR3 bases: TGCGCCAGCAGCTTGGCCGGGACACCCCAAGAGACCCAGTACTTC. Translation: CASSLAGTPQETQYF.

The chain combines TRBV4-1 with TRBJ1-1; TRBD1 is a possible D gene (5 bases). From germline, CDR1 is MGHRA and CDR2 YSYEKL. The CDR3 runs to 16 residues. The ends were cut back, 1 base at V and 6 bases at J, with 18 bases in the middle. CDR3 amino acids: CASSQGLQGTLAEAFF. In nucleotides, the CDR3 is TGCGCCAGCAGCCAAGGGTTGCAGGGCACGTTGGCTGAAGCTTTCTTT.

This chain joins TRBV4-3 and TRBJ1-4; a possible D gene is TRBD1 (6 bases). CDR1 is LGHNA, CDR2 YSLEER, per germline. V lost 1 base and J lost 6, with 12 bases in between. This CDR3 spans 15 amino acids. The CDR3 here is CASSQGTGNYEKLFF. Here the CDR3 DNA reads TGCGCCAGCAGCCAAGGAACAGGGAATTATGAAAAACTGTTTTTT.

The CDR3 here is CASSQWEWGNQPQHF. In DNA form, the CDR3 reads TGTGCCAGTAGTCAGTGGGAATGGGGCAATCAGCCCCAGCATTTT. The chain has TRBV19 and TRBJ1-5; D gene uncertain. The CDR3 contains 15 residues. Trimming removed 5 bases from V and 2 bases from J, with 13 bases in between. CDR1 and CDR2 from the germline V gene are LNHDA and SQIVND (reference sequence).

This clonotype was observed a handful of times. The chain combines TRBV29-1 with TRBJ2-1; 11 bases are a match to TRBD2. Trimming cost V 7 bases and J 2 bases; bases outside gene matches: 10. Germline CDR1 SQVTM, CDR2 ANQGSEA. CDR3 size: 16 residues. The CDR3: CSASSSGRGTYNEQFF. The CDR3 nucleotides are TGCAGCGCCTCCAGTAGCGGGAGGGGTACCTACAATGAGCAGTTCTTC.

CDR3 sequence: CSALQAGTSVNYGYTF. As DNA, the CDR3 is TGCAGTGCTTTGCAGGCCGGGACTTCCGTCAACTATGGCTACACCTTC. The chain joins TRBV20-1 to TRBJ1-2; possible D gene TRBD1, 5 bases. V was pared by 5 bases and J by 2 bases, with 21 bases between. CDR3 length: 16 amino acids. Per germline, CDR1 DFQATT and CDR2 SNEGSKA (reference sequence).

In its sample, this clonotype was seen many times. The genes are TRBV12-3 or TRBV12-4 and TRBJ2-7; D not resolved. The CDR3 runs to 12 residues. V lost 1 base and J lost 7, with 8 bases in between. The DNA for the CDR3 is TGTGCCAGCAGTTTAGTGGCGGAAGAGCAGTACTTC. Translated: CASSLVAEEQYF.

This clonotype came up many times. This chain links TRBV6-5 with TRBJ2-7, with 11 bases fitting TRBD2. Per germline, CDR1 MNHEY and CDR2 SVGAGI. The CDR3 runs 18 residues. With V trimmed by 0 bases and J by 7 bases, 14 bases remained unmatched. The CDR3 nucleotides read TGTGCCAGCAGTTACTCTTTCCCTAGCGGGAGGTCGGGTCCTGAGCAGTACTTC. Translation gives CASSYSFPSGRSGPEQYF.

This clonotype was seen many times. The chain employs TRBV27 and TRBJ2-4, with D unclear. V was trimmed by 2 bases and J by 7 bases, leaving 18 bases between them. This CDR3 has 16 residues. Per germline, CDR1 MNHEY and CDR2 SMNVEV (reference sequence). In DNA, the CDR3 is TGTGCCAGCAGTTTAAATGTTCGGGTAATGGGGAACATTCAGTACTTC. It codes for CASSLNVRVMGNIQYF.

This clonotype came up many times. V usage is TRBV24-1 and J usage is TRBJ1-1, with D unclear. The CDR3 runs 12 residues. Deletions cut 4 bases from V and 9 bases from J, with 11 bases between. From germline, CDR1 is KGHDR and CDR2 SFDVKD. The CDR3 DNA is TGTGCCACCAGTGACGGACGGAGCCAAGCTTTCTTT. Translation: CATSDGRSQAFF.